This entry lists 8 T cell receptor beta chains sequenced from one sample in a study of T cell responses to AZD1222 COVID-19 vaccine. This table comes from immunoSEQ multiplex PCR, and its TCRdb copy is limited to in-frame clones, with some not included. Of roughly 150,000 clones listed, nearly 95% are singletons. The input for sequencing was peripheral blood, taken on day 0 of AZD1222 vaccination. Source of these receptors: an adult in good health.

This sequence joins TRBV3-1 (or the pseudogene TRBV3-2) and TRBJ2-3; D unresolved. The CDR3 extends over 15 amino acids. Per the germline V gene, CDR1 is LGHDT and CDR2 is YNNKEL (reference sequence). V was cut by 10 bases and J by 4 bases, with 21 bases left in between. The CDR3 sequence is CATRTSRRIADTQYF. The DNA for the CDR3 is TGTGCCACCAGAACGTCCAGGCGGATTGCAGATACGCAGTATTTT.

J is TRBJ2-4 and V is TRBV4-1; 8 bases line up with TRBD1. The CDR3 loop spans 17 amino acids. Per germline, CDR1 MGHRA and CDR2 YSYEKL. V dropped 4 bases and J dropped 0; count of bases not matched to a gene: 8. The CDR3 loop is CASSLGQGRVAKNIQYF. CDR3 DNA: TGCGCCAGCAGCCTAGGACAGGGCCGTGTAGCCAAAAACATTCAGTACTTC.

Written as DNA, the CDR3 is TGTGCCAGCAGCCCCGTAGGCGGGAGGGCGTTAACAGATACGCAGTATTTT. Amino acid sequence: CASSPVGGRALTDTQYF. The gene calls are TRBV11-2 and TRBJ2-3; TRBD2 agrees at 9 bases. CDR3 size: 17 residues. The V segment lost 5 bases and the J segment 3 bases; nucleotides outside the gene matches: 12. The V gene's germline CDR1 is SGHAT and CDR2 FQNNGV.

The rearrangement uses TRBV4-1 and TRBJ2-5; tentative D call: TRBD1 (5 bases). Germline values: CDR1 MGHRA, CDR2 YSYEKL. The length of the CDR3 is 12 residues. The V end lost 1 base, the J end lost 8 bases, and 8 bases lay between the germline ends. The CDR3 bases are TGCGCCAGCAGCCAAGGTGGGGCCACCCAGTACTTC. Amino acid sequence: CASSQGGATQYF.

The chain carries TRBV7-8 and TRBJ2-2, with D perhaps TRBD1 (5 bases). The V end lost 5 bases, the J end lost 1 base, and 23 bases lay between the germline ends. Germline assignment: CDR1 SGHVS and CDR2 FQNEAQ. The CDR3 has 19 residues. CDR3 DNA sequence: TGTGCCAGCAGCCACTTCGCCCCAGGGTTAACCAAGAACACCGGGGAGCTGTTTTTT. Protein sequence: CASSHFAPGLTKNTGELFF.

J is TRBJ2-7 and V is TRBV12-3 or TRBV12-4; a possible D gene is TRBD1 (5 bases). There are 13 residues in the CDR3. V shed 5 bases and J shed 0 bases, with 8 bases lying between them. This chain's CDR3 is CASSQGDSYEQYF. The DNA for the CDR3 is TGTGCCAGCAGTCAGGGTGACTCCTACGAGCAGTACTTC.

CDR3 sequence: CAISQIGGGGPYEQYF. The DNA for the CDR3 is TGTGCCATCAGTCAGATCGGTGGAGGGGGCCCCTACGAGCAGTACTTC. The gene calls are TRBV10-3 and TRBJ2-7, with a possible D match to TRBD1 (7 bases). This CDR3 is built from 16 residues. Trimming removed 5 bases from V and 2 bases from J, with 19 bases in between. Per the germline V gene, CDR1 is ENHRY and CDR2 is SYGVKD.

Comments on this clone: Other DNA sequences within the sample encode an identical CDR3. The rearrangement uses TRBV5-1 and TRBJ2-1; D gene uncertain. The CDR3 loop spans 11 amino acids. Germline CDR1 SGHRS, CDR2 YFSETQ. Trimming stripped 0 bases from V and 9 bases from J, with 4 bases between. CDR3 loop: CASSLGGEQFF. CDR3 nucleotide sequence: TGCGCCAGCAGCTTGGGAGGTGAGCAGTTCTTC.